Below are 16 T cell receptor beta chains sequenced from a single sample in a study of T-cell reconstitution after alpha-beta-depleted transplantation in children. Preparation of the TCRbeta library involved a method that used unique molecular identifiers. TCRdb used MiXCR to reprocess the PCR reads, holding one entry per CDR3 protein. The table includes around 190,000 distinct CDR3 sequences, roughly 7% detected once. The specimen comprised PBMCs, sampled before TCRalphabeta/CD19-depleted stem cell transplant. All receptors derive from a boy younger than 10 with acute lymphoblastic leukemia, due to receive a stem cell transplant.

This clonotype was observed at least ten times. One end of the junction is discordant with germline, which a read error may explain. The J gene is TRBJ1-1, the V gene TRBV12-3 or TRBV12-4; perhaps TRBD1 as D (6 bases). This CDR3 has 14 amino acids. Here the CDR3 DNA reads TGTGCCAGCCGTTTTGGACAGAAGAACACTGAAGCTTTCTTT. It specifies CASRFGQKNTEAFF.

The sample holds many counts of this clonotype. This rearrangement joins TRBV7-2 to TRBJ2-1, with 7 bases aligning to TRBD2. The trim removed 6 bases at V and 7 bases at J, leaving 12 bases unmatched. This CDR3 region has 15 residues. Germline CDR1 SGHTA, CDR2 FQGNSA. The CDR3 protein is CASRDMRERLNEQFF. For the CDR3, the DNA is TGTGCCAGCAGAGATATGCGGGAGCGCTTGAATGAGCAGTTCTTC. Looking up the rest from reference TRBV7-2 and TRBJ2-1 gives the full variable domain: GAGVSQSPSNKVTEKGKDVELRCDPISGHTALYWYRQSLGQGLEFLIYFQGNSAPDKSGLPSDRFSAERTGGSVSTLTIQRTQQEDSAVYLCASRDMRERLNEQFFGPGTRLTVL.

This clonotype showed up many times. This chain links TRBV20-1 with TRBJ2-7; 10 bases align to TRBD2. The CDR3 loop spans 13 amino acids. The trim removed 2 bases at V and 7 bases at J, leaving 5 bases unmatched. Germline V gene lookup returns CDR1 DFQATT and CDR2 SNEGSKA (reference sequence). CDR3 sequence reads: CSARSGRVWEQYF. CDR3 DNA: TGCAGTGCTAGAAGCGGGAGGGTGTGGGAGCAGTACTTC.

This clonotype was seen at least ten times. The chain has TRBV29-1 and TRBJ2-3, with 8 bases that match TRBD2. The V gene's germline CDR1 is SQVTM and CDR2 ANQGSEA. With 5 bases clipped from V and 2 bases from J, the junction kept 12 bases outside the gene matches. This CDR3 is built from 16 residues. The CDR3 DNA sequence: TGCAGCGTTTCAGTTGGGGCGGGAGGACCCACAGATACGCAGTATTTT. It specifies CSVSVGAGGPTDTQYF.

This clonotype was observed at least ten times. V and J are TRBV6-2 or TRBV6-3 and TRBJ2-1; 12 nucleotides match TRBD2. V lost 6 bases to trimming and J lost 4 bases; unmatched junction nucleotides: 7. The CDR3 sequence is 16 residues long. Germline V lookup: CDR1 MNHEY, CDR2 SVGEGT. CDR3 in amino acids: CASSFKGLAGYNEQFF. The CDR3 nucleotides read TGTGCCAGCAGCTTCAAGGGACTAGCGGGTTACAATGAGCAGTTCTTC.

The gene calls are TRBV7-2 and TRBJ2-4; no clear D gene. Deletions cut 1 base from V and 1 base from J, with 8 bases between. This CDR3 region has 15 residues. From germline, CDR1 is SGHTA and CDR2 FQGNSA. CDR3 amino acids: CASSLGFLAKNIQYF. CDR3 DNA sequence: TGTGCCAGCAGCTTAGGGTTTTTGGCCAAAAACATTCAGTACTTC.

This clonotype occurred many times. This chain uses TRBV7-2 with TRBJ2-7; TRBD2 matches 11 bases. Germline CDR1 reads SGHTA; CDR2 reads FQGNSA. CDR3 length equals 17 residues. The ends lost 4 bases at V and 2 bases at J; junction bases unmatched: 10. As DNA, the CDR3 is TGTGCCAGCAGCTCGGCCAGTAGCGGGGGGGTACCCTACGAGCAGTACTTC. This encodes CASSSASSGGVPYEQYF. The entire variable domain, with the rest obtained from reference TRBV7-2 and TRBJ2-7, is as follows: GAGVSQSPSNKVTEKGKDVELRCDPISGHTALYWYRQSLGQGLEFLIYFQGNSAPDKSGLPSDRFSAERTGGSVSTLTIQRTQQEDSAVYLCASSSASSGGVPYEQYFGPGTRLTVT.

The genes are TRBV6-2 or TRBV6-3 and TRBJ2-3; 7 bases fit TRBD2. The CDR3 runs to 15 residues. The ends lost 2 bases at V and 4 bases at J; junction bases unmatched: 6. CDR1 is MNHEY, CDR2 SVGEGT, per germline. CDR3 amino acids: CASSYGAGRADTQYF. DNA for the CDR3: TGTGCCAGCAGTTACGGGGCAGGGAGGGCAGATACGCAGTATTTT.

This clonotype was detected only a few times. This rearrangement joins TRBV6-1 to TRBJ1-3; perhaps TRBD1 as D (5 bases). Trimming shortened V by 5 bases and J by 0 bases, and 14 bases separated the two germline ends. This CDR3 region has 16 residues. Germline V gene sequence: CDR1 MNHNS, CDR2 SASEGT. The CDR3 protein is CASSRTPDSSGNTIYF. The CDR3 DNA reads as TGTGCCAGCAGTCGAACCCCCGACAGCTCTGGAAACACCATATATTTT.

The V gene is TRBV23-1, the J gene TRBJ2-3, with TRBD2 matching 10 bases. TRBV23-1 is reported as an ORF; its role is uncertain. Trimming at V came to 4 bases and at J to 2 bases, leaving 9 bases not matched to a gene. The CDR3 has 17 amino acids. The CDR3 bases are TGCGCCAGCAGTCCCCCAAGGACTAGCGGAAACACAGATACGCAGTATTTT. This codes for CASSPPRTSGNTDTQYF.

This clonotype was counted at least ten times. CDR3 coding DNA: TGTGCCAGCAGCTTAAGTCCCCAAAACATTCAGTACTTC. It encodes CASSLSPQNIQYF. The genes are TRBV7-2 and TRBJ2-4; D remains ambiguous. The CDR3 runs 13 residues. V lost 2 bases and J lost 5, with 7 bases in between. Germline assignment: CDR1 SGHTA and CDR2 FQGNSA.

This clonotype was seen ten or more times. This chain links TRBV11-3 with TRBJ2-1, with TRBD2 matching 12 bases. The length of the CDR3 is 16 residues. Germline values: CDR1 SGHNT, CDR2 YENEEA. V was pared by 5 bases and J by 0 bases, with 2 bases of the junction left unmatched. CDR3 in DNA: TGTGCCAGCAGCGTGACTAGCGGGAGCTCCTACAATGAGCAGTTCTTC. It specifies CASSVTSGSSYNEQFF.

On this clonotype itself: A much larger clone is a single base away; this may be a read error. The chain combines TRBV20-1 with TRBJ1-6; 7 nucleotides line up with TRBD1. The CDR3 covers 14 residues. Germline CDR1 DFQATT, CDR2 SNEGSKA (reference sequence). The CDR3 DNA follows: TGCAGTGCTAGACCGCAGGGGGGAGGTTCACCCCTCCGCTTT. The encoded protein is CSARPQGGGSPLRF.

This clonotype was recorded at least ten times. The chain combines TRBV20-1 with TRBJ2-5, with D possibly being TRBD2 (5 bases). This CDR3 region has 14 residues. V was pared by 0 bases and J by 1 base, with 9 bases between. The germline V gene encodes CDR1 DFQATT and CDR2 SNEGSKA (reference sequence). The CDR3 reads CSARDDYRQETQYF. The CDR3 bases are TGCAGTGCTAGAGATGACTATCGCCAAGAGACCCAGTACTTC.

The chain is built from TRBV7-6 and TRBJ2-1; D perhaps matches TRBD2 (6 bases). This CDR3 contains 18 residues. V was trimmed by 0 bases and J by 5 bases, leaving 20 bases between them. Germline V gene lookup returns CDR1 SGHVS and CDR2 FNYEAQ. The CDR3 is CASSLAPQAGTSHNEQFF. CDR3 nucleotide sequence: TGTGCCAGCAGCTTAGCGCCTCAGGCGGGAACATCCCACAATGAGCAGTTCTTC.

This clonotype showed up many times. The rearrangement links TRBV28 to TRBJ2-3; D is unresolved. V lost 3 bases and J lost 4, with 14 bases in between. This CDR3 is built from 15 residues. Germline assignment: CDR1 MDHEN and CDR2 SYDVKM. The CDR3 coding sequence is TGTGCCAGCAGTTTTAGAGCCGGGTTCGCAGATACGCAGTATTTT. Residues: CASSFRAGFADTQYF.